This T cell receptor (beta chain) was profiled in a study of T cells in women clearing cervical HPV infection. Study information: Controls' single incident HPV16 infection cleared within 12 months without precancer. General study points: T-cell numbers per sample were unknown and may explain richness differences. Effector/memory and HPV-specific T cells were not isolated, and association timing is unknown.

There are 14 residues in the CDR3. CDR1 is DFQATT and CDR2 is SNEGSKA in the germline V gene (reference sequence). Between the trimmed V and J ends, which lost 0 bases and 5 bases, there was a span of 11 bases. TCRdb keeps only in-frame clones here, not all; method: immunoSEQ multiplex PCR. The sample table includes around 23,000 clones. In the case of this clone: The antigen is undetermined. The sequenced fragment ends 3 residues before the CDR3 boundary, so the rest is inferred from the germline J gene.

V is TRBV20-1 and J is TRBJ1-5; D is unclear. This TCR came from a woman aged 18-69 years with a cervical HPV16 infection that either progressed to CIN3+ or cleared (not recorded which). Sequenced material: blood buffy coat. CDR3 DNA, as far as it was read: TGCAGTGCTAGAGAAGCAGTCCGGGATCAGCCC. Translating gives CSAREAVRDQP. The full CDR3 sequence reads CSAREAVRDQPQHF.